The 12 T cell receptor beta chains listed next were all sequenced from one sample in a study of Graves' ophthalmopathy and Graves' hyperthyroidism. Beta-chain TCR CDR3 regions were amplified from RNA transcripts. Second-round multiplex PCR came after a first-round RT-PCR that employed HTBI primers. MiXCR was run by TCRdb on the multiplex PCR reads, yielding one entry per CDR3 protein. The sample consists of almost 750,000 distinct CDR3 sequences, 40% of them appearing once. Sequencing was done on a sample of peripheral blood. All receptors derive from an adult man with Graves' ophthalmopathy.

The chain couples TRBV24-1 to TRBJ1-5; 9 bases map to TRBD1. J was trimmed by 1 base and V by 7 bases; bases with no gene match: 10. CDR3 length: 17 amino acids. Looked up from germline, CDR1 is KGHDR and CDR2 is SFDVKD. The CDR3 loop reads CATSVPGQGLSNQPQHF. CDR3 bases: TGTGCCACCAGCGTCCCGGGACAGGGCCTAAGCAATCAGCCCCAGCATTTT.

This clonotype was seen many times. The genes are TRBV20-1 and TRBJ2-5, with 8 bases identical to TRBD1. CDR1 and CDR2 from the germline V gene are DFQATT and SNEGSKA (reference sequence). The junction had 12 bases not matched to a gene; V was cut back by 5 bases and J by 4 bases. The CDR3 sequence is 15 residues long. CDR3: CSAEPADRDGETQYF. In nucleotides, the CDR3 is TGCAGTGCTGAGCCTGCGGACAGGGACGGAGAGACCCAGTACTTC.

In this sample, this clonotype turned up a few times. The gene calls are TRBV29-1 and TRBJ2-3, with D hard to call. Germline loops: CDR1 SQVTM, CDR2 ANQGSEA. This CDR3 region has 13 residues. The V gene lost 0 bases and the J gene lost 5 bases, with 9 bases spanning the gap. The CDR3 DNA reads TGCAGCGTTGAAGATCTTAAGGAAGATACGCAGTATTTT. Protein sequence: CSVEDLKEDTQYF.

In this sample, this clonotype turned up once. This chain uses TRBV25-1 with TRBJ2-5; 9 bases fit TRBD1. The CDR3 spans 14 residues. V lost 8 bases to trimming and J lost 9 bases; unmatched junction nucleotides: 13. CDR1 and CDR2 from the germline V gene are MGHDK and SYGVNS. CDR3 coding DNA: TGTGCCAGCTCACGACAGGGGGATCCGATGGCCCAGTACTTC. This codes for CASSRQGDPMAQYF. The variable domain in full, completed from reference TRBV25-1 and TRBJ2-5, reads EADIYQTPRYLVIGTGKKITLECSQTMGHDKMYWYQQDPGMELHLIHYSYGVNSTEKGDLSSESTVSRIRTEHFPLTLESARPSHTSQYLCASSRQGDPMAQYFGPGTRLLVL.

This clonotype was detected ten times or more. The chain carries TRBV29-1 and TRBJ2-7; possible D gene TRBD2, 5 bases. The germline V gene has CDR1 SQVTM and CDR2 ANQGSEA. V shed 4 bases and J shed 2 bases, with 9 bases lying between them. The CDR3 has 12 amino acids. CDR3 sequence reads: CSVGGFPYEQYF. CDR3 coding DNA: TGCAGCGTTGGAGGGTTCCCCTACGAGCAGTACTTC.

The chain is built from TRBV7-3 and TRBJ1-3; the D is unclear. Germline V gene sequence: CDR1 SGHTA, CDR2 FQGTGA. V shed 4 bases and J shed 5 bases, with 15 bases lying between them. The CDR3 runs 15 residues. The CDR3, as DNA: TGTGCCAGCAGCTCTGCACCGATAAGTCGAAACACCATATATTTT. This sequence encodes CASSSAPISRNTIYF.

The rearrangement joins TRBV12-3 or TRBV12-4 to TRBJ2-2, with TRBD1 as a possible D gene (5 bases). This CDR3 is built from 15 residues. V lost 3 bases, J lost 6 bases, and 14 bases lay in between. The CDR3 DNA follows: TGTGCCAGCAGTTTTTGGCAGGGTTTTCCCGGGGAGCTGTTTTTT. Translated: CASSFWQGFPGELFF.

A note on this clonotype: The final CDR3 position lacks the conserved phenylalanine or tryptophan, pointing to a likely read error. The chain employs TRBV9 and TRBJ2-7; the match to TRBD2 covers 8 bases. The germline CDR1 and CDR2 sequences are SGDLS and YYNGEE. The V gene end was trimmed by 4 bases and the J gene end by 5 bases; junction bases not matched to a gene: 11. CDR3 length equals 15 residues. The CDR3 loop reads CASSSWGLAGDEQYL. CDR3 sequence (DNA): TGTGCCAGCAGCTCCTGGGGGCTAGCGGGCGACGAGCAGTACCTC.

The chain uses TRBV10-3 and TRBJ1-4, with TRBD1 as a possible D gene (5 bases). Trimming stripped 8 bases from V and 3 bases from J, with 10 bases between. CDR3 length equals 13 residues. Germline CDR1 is ENHRY and CDR2 is SYGVKD. The CDR3 nucleotides read TGTGCCATCGCGACGGGGGCTAATGAAAAACTGTTTTTT. This translates into CAIATGANEKLFF.

Comments on this clonotype: Since a much larger clone is just one base distant, this may be a read error. No conserved phenylalanine or tryptophan is present at the end of the CDR3, so a read error is the likely explanation. The V gene is TRBV24-1, the J gene TRBJ1-5, with D perhaps TRBD1 (5 bases). Trimming shortened V by 2 bases and J by 1 base, and 11 bases separated the two germline ends. The CDR3 sequence is 16 residues long. The germline V gene has CDR1 KGHDR and CDR2 SFDVKD. CDR3 region: CATSDSRGASNQPQHL. The CDR3 DNA reads as TGTGCCACCAGTGATTCAAGAGGGGCAAGCAATCAGCCCCAGCATCTT.

The sample holds many counts of this clonotype. The genes are TRBV20-1 and TRBJ2-7, with D unresolved. This CDR3 region has 12 residues. Trimming shortened V by 6 bases and J by 3 bases, and 12 bases separated the two germline ends. Per the germline V gene, CDR1 is DFQATT and CDR2 is SNEGSKA (reference sequence). As DNA, the CDR3 is TGCAGTGCCCGTGAACCGGACTACGAGCAGTACTTC. Translating gives CSAREPDYEQYF.

The table lists this clonotype with many counts. The chain combines TRBV10-3 with TRBJ1-2; unclear D gene. This CDR3 has 17 residues. Germline V lookup: CDR1 ENHRY, CDR2 SYGVKD. V gave up 3 bases and J gave up 4 bases, with 21 bases separating them. CDR3 residues: CAISDIGRTPDLYGYTF. In DNA form, the CDR3 reads TGTGCCATCAGTGATATTGGGAGGACGCCGGACCTCTATGGCTACACCTTC.